The next 20 T cell receptor beta chains were all read from a single sample in a study of T cells in Graves' hyperthyroidism and ophthalmopathy. RNA transcripts gave rise to amplified TCR beta CDR3 regions. HTBI primers drove first-round RT-PCR of the TCR CDR3. Each CDR3 protein is one row after TCRdb ran MiXCR on the multiplex PCR reads. The top ten clones hold around 15% of a sample with roughly 720,000 distinct CDR3 sequences, roughly a sixth of them seen once. The source material was blood. These receptors were obtained from a man between 45 and 60 years old with Graves' hyperthyroidism.

In its sample, this clonotype was seen many times. CDR3 in DNA: TGTGCCAGCAGCCAAGTGGTTTCGGGAGGATTCACAGATACGCAGTATTTT. This encodes CASSQVVSGGFTDTQYF. This sequence joins TRBV4-2 and TRBJ2-3; TRBD2 agrees at 7 bases. Germline V gene lookup returns CDR1 LGHNA and CDR2 YNFKEQ. V gave up 1 base and J gave up 2 bases; unmatched junction bases: 9. CDR3 length: 17 residues.

The V call is TRBV28, the J call TRBJ1-3, with a tentative D call TRBD1 (6 bases). The germline V and J ends were trimmed by 5 bases and 0 bases, with 17 bases remaining between them. Germline V CDR1 and CDR2: MDHEN, SYDVKM. The CDR3 contains 17 residues. CDR3 region: CASSPPAGATSGNTIYF. CDR3 DNA sequence: TGTGCCAGCAGTCCACCGGCAGGGGCCACCTCTGGAAACACCATATATTTT.

The chain carries TRBV2 and TRBJ2-3; 12 positions match TRBD2. With V trimmed by 6 bases and J by 0 bases, 13 bases remained unmatched. This CDR3 region has 19 residues. Looked up from germline, CDR1 is SNHLY and CDR2 is FYNNEI. In nucleotides, the CDR3 is TGTGCCAGCAGCCAACTCAAAGGACTAGCGGGGATGAGCACAGATACGCAGTATTTT. It encodes CASSQLKGLAGMSTDTQYF.

This clonotype was seen at least ten times. The rearrangement uses TRBV6-1 and TRBJ2-7; 11 bases line up with TRBD1. Per the germline V gene, CDR1 is MNHNS and CDR2 is SASEGT. The CDR3 length is 15 residues. The junction had 9 bases not matched to a gene; V was cut back by 3 bases and J by 8 bases. The CDR3 DNA sequence: TGTGCCAGCAGTGATCAAGGACAGGGGGCTGACAAGCAGTACTTC. Translating gives CASSDQGQGADKQYF.

This clonotype was seen repeatedly, ten times or more. This chain joins TRBV24-1 and TRBJ2-1; possible D gene TRBD2, 7 bases. With 9 bases removed from V and 5 bases from J, the gap between germline ends came to 16 bases. The CDR3 contains 14 residues. Germline V lookup: CDR1 KGHDR, CDR2 SFDVKD. The CDR3: CATRGGTTNNEQFF. The CDR3 coding sequence is TGTGCCACCCGGGGAGGGACAACCAACAATGAGCAGTTCTTC.

The CDR3 loop reads CSVVPGENTEAFF. The CDR3 nucleotides read TGCAGCGTTGTTCCGGGAGAGAACACTGAAGCTTTCTTT. V usage is TRBV29-1 and J usage is TRBJ1-1; D not certain. Trimming took 4 bases from V and 1 from J, leaving 10 bases between them. Per the germline V gene, CDR1 is SQVTM and CDR2 is ANQGSEA. This CDR3 has 13 amino acids.

As to this clonotype: This may come from a read error, since a much larger clone is one base off. As DNA, the CDR3 is TGTGCCAGAAGCTTGTACGGCTCAGGGGGCTACGGGAACACTGAAGCTTTCTTT. Protein product: CARSLYGSGGYGNTEAFF. V and J are TRBV2 and TRBJ1-1, with 8 nucleotides matching TRBD1. The CDR3 length is 18 residues. Germline CDR1 and CDR2: SNHLY and FYNNEI. V lost 9 bases, J lost 1 base, and 19 bases stayed unmatched.

The J gene is TRBJ2-7, the V gene TRBV7-9; 7 nucleotides agree with TRBD1. Germline loops: CDR1 SEHNR, CDR2 FQNEAQ (reference sequence). J gave up 5 bases and V 8 bases, and 12 bases lay outside the gene matches. CDR3 size: 14 residues. This CDR3 reads CASAYAGTANEQYF. CDR3 bases: TGTGCCAGCGCTTATGCCGGGACAGCCAACGAGCAGTACTTC. The full variable domain, completed using reference TRBV7-9 and TRBJ2-7, is DTGVSQNPRHKITKRGQNVTFRCDPISEHNRLYWYRQTLGQGPEFLTYFQNEAQLEKSRLLSDRFSAERPKGSFSTLEIQRTEQGDSAMYLCASAYAGTANEQYFGPGTRLTVT.

This clonotype showed up just a few times. The chain recombines TRBV5-1 with TRBJ2-1; tentatively, D is TRBD1 or TRBD2 (5 bases each). The CDR3 totals 15 residues. Germline CDR1 reads SGHRS; CDR2 reads YFSETQ. V lost 0 bases and J 7 bases, leaving 14 bases between the germline ends. CDR3 in amino acids: CASSLAGDGINEQFF. In nucleotides, the CDR3 is TGCGCCAGCAGCTTGGCCGGGGACGGAATTAATGAGCAGTTCTTC.

This clonotype was counted many times. Written as DNA, the CDR3 is TGTGCCAGCAGTGAAGCGCGGGAGGGGCGGTCTAACTATGGCTACACCTTC. It specifies CASSEAREGRSNYGYTF. V and J are TRBV2 and TRBJ1-2, with D possibly TRBD1 on 5 matching bases. Deletions cut 0 bases from V and 0 bases from J, with 14 bases between. CDR3 size: 17 residues. Germline loops: CDR1 SNHLY, CDR2 FYNNEI.

This clonotype was recorded once. V gene TRBV6-5 combines with J gene TRBJ2-7; TRBD2 is a possible D gene (6 bases). This CDR3 comprises 14 residues. V lost 2 bases and J lost 4, with 12 bases in between. Germline lookup yields CDR1 MNHEY and CDR2 SVGAGI. The CDR3 nucleotides are TGTGCCAGCAGTTACCCGGGACTCCGATACGAGCAGTACTTC. This encodes CASSYPGLRYEQYF.

This clonotype appeared many times. The V gene is TRBV11-2, the J gene TRBJ1-2, with unresolved D. Germline V CDR1 and CDR2: SGHAT, FQNNGV. The ends were cut back, 5 bases at V and 7 bases at J, with 11 bases in the middle. The CDR3 extends over 12 amino acids. Here the CDR3 DNA reads TGTGCCAGCAGCCCTGGGGTTACTGGCTACACCTTC. Its protein is CASSPGVTGYTF. Based on the CDR3 plus reference TRBV11-2 and TRBJ1-2, the full variable domain is EAGVAQSPRYKIIEKRQSVAFWCNPISGHATLYWYQQILGQGPKLLIQFQNNGVVDDSQLPKDRFSAERLKGVDSTLKIQPAKLEDSAVYLCASSPGVTGYTFGSGTRLTVV.

This clonotype was found a few times. This chain uses TRBV27 with TRBJ2-5, with no clear D. Germline CDR1 MNHEY, CDR2 SMNVEV (reference sequence). This CDR3 spans 13 amino acids. The germline V and J ends were trimmed by 6 bases and 5 bases, with 13 bases remaining between them. The CDR3 DNA reads TGTGCCAGCAGCGATATTCAGAAGGAGACCCAGTACTTC. This translates into CASSDIQKETQYF.

This clonotype was recorded at least ten times. The chain uses TRBV5-4 and TRBJ2-1; the match to TRBD2 covers 10 bases. J gave up 13 bases and V 6 bases, and 7 bases lay outside the gene matches. The CDR3 length is 12 residues. The germline CDR1 and CDR2 sequences are SGHNT and YYREEE (reference sequence). CDR3 bases: TGTGCCAGCACCAAGCGGGAGGGCCCCCAGTTCTTC. Translated, it gives CASTKREGPQFF.

This clonotype was counted between two and nine times. The V and J genes are TRBV28 and TRBJ2-7, with no clear D. V was pared by 7 bases and J by 4 bases, with 11 bases between. This CDR3 is 12 amino acids long. Germline CDR1 is MDHEN and CDR2 is SYDVKM. The CDR3 spells CASISAYYEQYF. The CDR3 DNA sequence: TGTGCCAGCATTTCCGCGTATTACGAGCAGTACTTC.

This clonotype appeared a few times. The V call is TRBV28, the J call TRBJ2-7, with D possibly being TRBD2 (5 bases). Germline V gene data show CDR1 as MDHEN and CDR2 as SYDVKM. This CDR3 has 13 residues. V shed 8 bases and J shed 0 bases, with 11 bases lying between them. The CDR3 DNA reads TGTGCCAGCTGGACTCCAAGCTCCTACGAGCAGTACTTC. Its translation: CASWTPSSYEQYF.

This clonotype appeared many times. The chain employs TRBV6-1 and TRBJ1-1; 7 bases are shared with TRBD1. The CDR3 is 16 amino acids. In germline, CDR1 is MNHNS, CDR2 SASEGT. Trimming took 5 bases from V and 2 from J; bases not matched to a gene: 11. The CDR3 reads CASSRPPGQINTEAFF. CDR3 nucleotide sequence: TGTGCCAGCAGTCGACCTCCGGGACAGATTAACACTGAAGCTTTCTTT.

This clonotype was observed at least ten times. The chain carries TRBV28 and TRBJ2-5; D gene ambiguous. Germline CDR1 MDHEN, CDR2 SYDVKM. This CDR3 region has 14 residues. V was pared by 7 bases and J by 0 bases, with 12 bases between. The CDR3 coding sequence is TGTGCCAGCAACAGTCTCGGGTACCAAGAGACCCAGTACTTC. Encoded protein: CASNSLGYQETQYF.

The chain has TRBV13 and TRBJ2-3; 11 nucleotides match TRBD2. This CDR3 region has 15 residues. J gave up 3 bases and V 3 bases, and 2 bases lay outside the gene matches. Germline V gene sequence: CDR1 PRHDT, CDR2 FYEKMQ (reference sequence). The CDR3 sequence is CASSFWTSGTDTQYF. In DNA, the CDR3 is TGTGCCAGCAGCTTCTGGACTAGCGGGACAGATACGCAGTATTTT.

The J gene is TRBJ2-1, the V gene TRBV6-1, with TRBD2 identical over 9 bases. Germline-derived CDR1 and CDR2 are MNHNS and SASEGT. After removal of 4 bases from V and 5 bases from J, the junction contained 6 bases not matched to a gene. The CDR3 has 15 residues. CDR3 in amino acids: CASSVILAGNNEQFF. CDR3 DNA: TGTGCCAGCAGTGTAATCCTAGCGGGAAACAATGAGCAGTTCTTC.